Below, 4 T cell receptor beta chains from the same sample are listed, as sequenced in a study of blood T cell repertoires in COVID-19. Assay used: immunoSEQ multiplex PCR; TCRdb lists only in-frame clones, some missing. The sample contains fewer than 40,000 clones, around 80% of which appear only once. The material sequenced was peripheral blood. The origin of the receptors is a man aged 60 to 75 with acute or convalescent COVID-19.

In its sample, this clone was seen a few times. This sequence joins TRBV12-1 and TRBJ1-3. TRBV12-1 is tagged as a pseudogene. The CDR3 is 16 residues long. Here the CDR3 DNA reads TGTGCCAGCAGCTTCGTCCCGGGGGGCTCAAGAAACACCATATATTTT. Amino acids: CASSFVPGGSRNTIYF.

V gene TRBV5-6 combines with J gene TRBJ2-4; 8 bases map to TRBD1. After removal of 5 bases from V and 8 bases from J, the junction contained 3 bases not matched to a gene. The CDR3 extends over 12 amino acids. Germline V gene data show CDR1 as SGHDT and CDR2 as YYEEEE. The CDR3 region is CASSPDRDIQYF. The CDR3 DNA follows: TGTGCCAGCAGTCCGGACAGGGACATTCAGTACTTC.

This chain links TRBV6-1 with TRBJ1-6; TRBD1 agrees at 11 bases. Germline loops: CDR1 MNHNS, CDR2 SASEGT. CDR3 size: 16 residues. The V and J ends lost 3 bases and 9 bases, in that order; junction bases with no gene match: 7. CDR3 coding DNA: TGTGCCAGCAGTGACGGACAGGGGGCAAATCTTTCACCCCTCCACTTT. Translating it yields CASSDGQGANLSPLHF.

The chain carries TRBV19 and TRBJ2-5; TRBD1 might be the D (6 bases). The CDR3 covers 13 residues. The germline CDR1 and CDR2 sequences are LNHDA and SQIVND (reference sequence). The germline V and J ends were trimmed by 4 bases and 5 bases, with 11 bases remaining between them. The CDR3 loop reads CASSTIRGETQYF. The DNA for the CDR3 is TGTGCCAGTAGTACTATCAGGGGTGAGACCCAGTACTTC.